The 9 T cell receptor beta chains below were found in one sample sequenced in a study of cytomegalovirus exposure and HLA in healthy donors. PCR primers comprised 60 Vbeta and 13 Jbeta primers. Only in-frame clones appear in the TCRdb table, and some are missing; sequencing was by immunoSEQ multiplex PCR. Among 100,000 to 150,000 clones listed, roughly 80% were seen once. Sequenced input: PBMCs. The receptors were sampled from a girl aged 2 to 10 in good health and CMV-seronegative.

The rearrangement links TRBV7-2 to TRBJ2-7, with 8 bases identical to TRBD1. The CDR3 is made up of 16 amino acids. Unmatched junction bases numbered 14, after V lost 3 bases and J lost 7 bases. The germline V gene encodes CDR1 SGHTA and CDR2 FQGNSA. CDR3 protein: CASSFRPGTGSGEQYF. The CDR3 DNA is TGTGCCAGCAGCTTTCGTCCCGGGACAGGATCGGGTGAGCAGTACTTC.

V usage is TRBV5-4 and J usage is TRBJ2-1, with TRBD2 identical over 10 bases. The V gene's germline CDR1 is SGHNT and CDR2 YYREEE (reference sequence). V lost 4 bases to trimming and J lost 10 bases; unmatched junction nucleotides: 11. This CDR3 region has 15 residues. The CDR3 here is CASSGWASGGGEQFF. CDR3 sequence (DNA): TGTGCCAGCAGCGGATGGGCTAGCGGGGGTGGCGAGCAGTTCTTC.

J is TRBJ1-6 and V is TRBV19; 9 bases fit TRBD1. The CDR3 loop spans 16 amino acids. With 4 bases clipped from V and 8 bases from J, the junction kept 9 bases outside the gene matches. Germline assignment: CDR1 LNHDA and CDR2 SQIVND (reference sequence). The DNA of the CDR3 is TGTGCCAGTAGTACCCTCCCGGGACAGGGTTATTCACCCCTCCACTTT. Translating it yields CASSTLPGQGYSPLHF.

The V gene is TRBV30, the J gene TRBJ2-2; D uncertain. Germline CDR1 and CDR2: GTSNPN and SVGIG (reference sequence). The CDR3 is 15 amino acids. The V end was cut by 4 bases, the J end by 0 bases, with 12 bases between. CDR3 amino acids: CAWNLALANTGELFF. Written as DNA, the CDR3 is TGTGCCTGGAATCTTGCACTCGCGAACACCGGGGAGCTGTTTTTT.

The chain carries TRBV29-1 and TRBJ2-2; a possible D gene is TRBD2 (6 bases). The CDR3 totals 14 residues. V was shortened by 1 base and J by 6 bases, with 12 bases between the two germline ends. Per the germline V gene, CDR1 is SQVTM and CDR2 is ANQGSEA. The CDR3 DNA is TGCAGCGTTGAAGTTGGAGCGGGCGCCGGGGAGCTGTTTTTT. Protein: CSVEVGAGAGELFF.

V is TRBV5-4 and J is TRBJ1-1; D not certain. The CDR3 is made up of 14 amino acids. V lost 1 base and J 3 bases, leaving 10 bases between the germline ends. The germline V gene encodes CDR1 SGHNT and CDR2 YYREEE (reference sequence). The CDR3 protein is CASSLPGRDTEAFF. The CDR3 nucleotides read TGTGCCAGCAGCTTGCCGGGAAGGGACACTGAAGCTTTCTTT.

The gene calls are TRBV19 and TRBJ2-1, with D maybe TRBD2 (6 bases). V was pared by 0 bases and J by 9 bases, with 24 bases between. This CDR3 has 18 amino acids. Germline-derived CDR1 and CDR2 are LNHDA and SQIVND (reference sequence). CDR3 protein: CASSIDFLLSAGSGEQFF. The DNA for the CDR3 is TGTGCCAGTAGTATAGATTTTCTCTTATCCGCGGGATCGGGTGAGCAGTTCTTC.

The chain carries TRBV19 and TRBJ1-2; TRBD1 matches at 10 bases. This CDR3 spans 14 amino acids. Germline trimming cut 0 bases from V and 12 bases from J; bases unmatched to any gene: 7. Germline CDR1 is LNHDA and CDR2 is SQIVND (reference sequence). CDR3 amino acids: CASSIEGQGTPNTF. In DNA, the CDR3 is TGTGCCAGTAGTATAGAGGGACAGGGGACGCCTAACACCTTC.

The chain uses TRBV7-2 and TRBJ2-1; D uncertain. The V end lost 2 bases, the J end lost 4 bases, and 6 bases lay between the germline ends. The CDR3 runs to 13 residues. Germline V CDR1 and CDR2: SGHTA, FQGNSA. As DNA, the CDR3 is TGTGCCAGCAGCTTAAACGGGTACAATGAGCAGTTCTTC. Translating it yields CASSLNGYNEQFF.